Following are 2 T cell receptor beta chains from one sample sequenced in a study of blood T cells in healthy people across ages. Then a second PCR, running roughly 7 to 11 cycles, was carried out with a sample-barcoded 5' primer and a J-beta primer mix. TCRdb recomputed calls from the 5' RACE reads with MiXCR, one row per CDR3 protein. This sample carries about 1.4 million distinct CDR3 sequences, approximately 63% of them seen once, and the ten largest clones take over 5.5%. The sample was blood. The source of these receptors is a man between 18 and 29 years old in good health.

This clonotype was recorded once. A read error may be the cause here, since a much bigger clone is one base away. The chain is built from TRBV20-1 and TRBJ2-1, with D uncertain. CDR1 and CDR2 (germline): DFQATT, SNEGSKA (reference sequence). The CDR3 has 8 amino acids. The V end lost 5 bases, the J end lost 11 bases, and 4 bases lay between the germline ends. The CDR3 protein is CSAHKQFF. The CDR3 DNA follows: TGCAGTGCTCATAAGCAGTTCTTC.

The CDR3 nucleotides are TGTGCCAGCAGCTTAGTGGGGTGGGACAGGTTTGAAGATACGCAGTATTTT. As protein: CASSLVGWDRFEDTQYF. The V gene is TRBV7-9, the J gene TRBJ2-3; TRBD1 agrees at 8 bases. V lost 1 base and J lost 5; bases outside the gene matches: 11. CDR1 and CDR2 (germline): SEHNR, FQNEAQ (reference sequence). This CDR3 has 17 residues.